The sequence of this TCR beta chain was determined in a study of identical twins. Template switching (which added a universal primer site) was used, and cDNA carried unique molecular identifiers. Via MiXCR, TCRdb re-called the 5' RACE reads, giving one row per CDR3 protein. The sample consists of 500,000 to 650,000 distinct CDR3 sequences, 7.1% of them appearing once. V dropped 3 bases and J dropped 3 bases, with 16 bases sitting between them. This CDR3 is built from 16 residues. Only a few counts were recorded for this clonotype. Separately, the same data were catalogued under a study of yellow fever vaccine responses in identical twins.

The sequenced material came from PBMCs. V gene TRBV12-3 or TRBV12-4 combines with J gene TRBJ2-3; TRBD1 or TRBD2 may be the D gene (5 bases each). The clonotype originates from a woman between 18 and 29 years old in good health. CDR3 bases: TGTGCCAGCAGTTTTTGGGACGGAACAACAACAGATACGCAGTATTTT. It translates to CASSFWDGTTTDTQYF.